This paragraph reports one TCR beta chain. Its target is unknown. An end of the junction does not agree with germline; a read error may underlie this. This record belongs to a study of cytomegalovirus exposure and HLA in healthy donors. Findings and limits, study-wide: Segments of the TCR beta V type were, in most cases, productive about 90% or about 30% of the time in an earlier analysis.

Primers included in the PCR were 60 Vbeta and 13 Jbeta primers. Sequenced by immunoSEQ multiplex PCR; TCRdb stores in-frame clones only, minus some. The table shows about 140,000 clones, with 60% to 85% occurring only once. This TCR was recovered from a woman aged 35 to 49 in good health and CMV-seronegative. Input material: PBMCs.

The CDR3 sequence: CASSPYSNNEQFF. The CDR3, as DNA: TGTGCCAGCTCACCGTACTCCAACAATGAGCAGTTCTTC. This chain links TRBV18 with TRBJ2-1; no clear D. Germline V lookup: CDR1 KGHSH, CDR2 LQKENI. The CDR3 has 13 residues. Using reference TRBV18 and TRBJ2-1 for the parts outside the CDR3, the full variable domain is NAGVMQNPRHLVRRRGQEARLRCSPMKGHSHVYWYRQLPEEGLKFMVYLQKENIIDESGMPKERFSAEFPKEGPSILRIQQVVRGDSAAYFCASSPYSNNEQFFGPGTRLTVL.